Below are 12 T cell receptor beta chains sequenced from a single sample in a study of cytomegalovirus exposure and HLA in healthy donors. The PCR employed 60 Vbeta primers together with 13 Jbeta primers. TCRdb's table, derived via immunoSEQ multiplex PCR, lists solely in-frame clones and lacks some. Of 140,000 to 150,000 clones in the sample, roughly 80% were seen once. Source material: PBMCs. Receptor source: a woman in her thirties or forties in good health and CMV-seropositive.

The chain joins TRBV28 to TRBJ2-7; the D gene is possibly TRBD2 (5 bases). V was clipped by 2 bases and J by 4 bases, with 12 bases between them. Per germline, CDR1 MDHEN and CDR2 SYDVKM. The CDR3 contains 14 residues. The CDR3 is CASSLVLGVYEQYF. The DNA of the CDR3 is TGTGCCAGCAGTTTAGTCCTCGGGGTTTACGAGCAGTACTTC.

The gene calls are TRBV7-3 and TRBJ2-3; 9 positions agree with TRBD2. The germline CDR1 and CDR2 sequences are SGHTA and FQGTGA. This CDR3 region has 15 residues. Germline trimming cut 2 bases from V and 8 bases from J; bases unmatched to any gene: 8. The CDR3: CASSLGTSRLATQYF. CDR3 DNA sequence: TGTGCCAGCAGCTTAGGGACTAGCCGTCTGGCTACGCAGTATTTT.

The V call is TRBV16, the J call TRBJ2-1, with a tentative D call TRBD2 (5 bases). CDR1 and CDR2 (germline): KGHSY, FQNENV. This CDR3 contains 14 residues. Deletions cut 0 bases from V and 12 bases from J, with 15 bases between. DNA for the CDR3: TGTGCCAGCAGCCAATCGGTCCTATTAACTAGGCAGTTCTTC. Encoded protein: CASSQSVLLTRQFF. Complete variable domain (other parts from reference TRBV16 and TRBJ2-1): GEEVAQTPKHLVRGEGQKAKLYCAPIKGHSYVFWYQQVLKNEFKFLISFQNENVFDETGMPKERFSAKCLPNSPCSLEIQATKLEDSAVYFCASSQSVLLTRQFFGPGTRLTVL.

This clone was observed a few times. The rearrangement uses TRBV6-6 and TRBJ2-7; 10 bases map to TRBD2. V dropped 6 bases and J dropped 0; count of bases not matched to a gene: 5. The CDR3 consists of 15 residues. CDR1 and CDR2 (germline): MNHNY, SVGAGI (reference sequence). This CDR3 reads CASSSAGGSSYEQYF. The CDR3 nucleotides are TGTGCCAGCAGCTCAGCGGGAGGGAGCTCCTACGAGCAGTACTTC.

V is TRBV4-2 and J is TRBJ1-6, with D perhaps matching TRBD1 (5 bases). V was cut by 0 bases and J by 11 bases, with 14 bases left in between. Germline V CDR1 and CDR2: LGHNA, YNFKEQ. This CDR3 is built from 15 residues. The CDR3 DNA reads TGTGCCAGCAGCCAAGAAGTGGGGGGGTTAGCACCCCTCCACTTT. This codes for CASSQEVGGLAPLHF.

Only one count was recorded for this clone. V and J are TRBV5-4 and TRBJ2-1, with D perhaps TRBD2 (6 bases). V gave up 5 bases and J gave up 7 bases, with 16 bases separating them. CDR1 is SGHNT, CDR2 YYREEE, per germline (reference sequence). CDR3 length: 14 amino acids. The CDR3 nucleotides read TGTGCCAGCAGTGGGGAGGCGGTAATGAATGAGCAGTTCTTC. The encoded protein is CASSGEAVMNEQFF.

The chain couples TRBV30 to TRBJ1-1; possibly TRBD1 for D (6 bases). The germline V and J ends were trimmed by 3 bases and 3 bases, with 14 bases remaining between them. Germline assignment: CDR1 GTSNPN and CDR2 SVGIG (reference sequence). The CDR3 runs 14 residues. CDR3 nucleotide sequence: TGTGCCTGGAGAGACGCGGGGGCCCACACTGAAGCTTTCTTT. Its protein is CAWRDAGAHTEAFF.

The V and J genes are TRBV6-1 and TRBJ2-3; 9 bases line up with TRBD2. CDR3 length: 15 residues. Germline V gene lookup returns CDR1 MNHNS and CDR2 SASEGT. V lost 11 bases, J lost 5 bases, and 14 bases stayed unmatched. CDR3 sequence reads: CASKGASGAEDTQYF. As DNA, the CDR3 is TGTGCCTCCAAGGGTGCTAGCGGGGCGGAAGATACGCAGTATTTT.

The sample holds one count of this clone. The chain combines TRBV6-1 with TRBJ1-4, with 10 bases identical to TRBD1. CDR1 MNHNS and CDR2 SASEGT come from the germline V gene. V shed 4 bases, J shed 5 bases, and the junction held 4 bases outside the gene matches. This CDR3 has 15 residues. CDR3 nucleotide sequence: TGTGCCAGCAGTGTTACGACAGGGGGCAATGAAAAACTGTTTTTT. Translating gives CASSVTTGGNEKLFF.

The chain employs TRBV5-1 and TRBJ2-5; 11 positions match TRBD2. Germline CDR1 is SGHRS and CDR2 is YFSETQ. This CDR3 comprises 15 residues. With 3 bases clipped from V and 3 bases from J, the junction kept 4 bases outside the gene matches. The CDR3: CASSSWGLAEETQYF. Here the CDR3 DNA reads TGCGCCAGCAGCTCCTGGGGACTAGCGGAAGAGACCCAGTACTTC.

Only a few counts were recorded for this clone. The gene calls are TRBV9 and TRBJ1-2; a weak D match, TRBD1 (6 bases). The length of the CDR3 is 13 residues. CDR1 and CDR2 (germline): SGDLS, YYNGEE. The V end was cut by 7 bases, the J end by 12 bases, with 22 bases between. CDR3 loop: CASGGQISAPNTF. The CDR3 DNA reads TGTGCCAGCGGAGGACAGATCAGTGCCCCTAACACCTTC. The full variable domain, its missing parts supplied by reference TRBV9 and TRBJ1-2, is DSGVTQTPKHLITATGQRVTLRCSPRSGDLSVYWYQQSLDQGLQFLIQYYNGEERAKGNILERFSAQQFPDLHSELNLSSLELGDSALYFCASGGQISAPNTFGSGTRLTVV.

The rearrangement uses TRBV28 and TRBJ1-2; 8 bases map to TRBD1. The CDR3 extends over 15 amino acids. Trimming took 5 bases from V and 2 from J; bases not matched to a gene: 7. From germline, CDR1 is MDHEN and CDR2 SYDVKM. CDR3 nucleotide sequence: TGTGCCAGCAGTATCACATACAGGGGGAACTATGGCTACACCTTC. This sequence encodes CASSITYRGNYGYTF.